One sample yielded the 25 T cell receptor beta chains listed below, sequenced in a study of monozygotic twins with cystic fibrosis. Using immunoSEQ multiplex PCR, the repertoire was profiled, and TCRdb retains in-frame clones only, with some absent. Counted here are 25,000 to 35,000 clones, 85% occurring once; the ten biggest clones make up 0.88%. The sequenced sample was blood. These receptors came from a girl aged 2 to 10 with cystic fibrosis.

The V and J genes are TRBV5-1 and TRBJ2-1, with D unresolved. The germline V gene encodes CDR1 SGHRS and CDR2 YFSETQ. The CDR3 totals 11 residues. Trimming pared 1 base from V and 9 bases from J, leaving 5 bases between. Here the CDR3 reads CASSLTTEQFF. The CDR3 nucleotides read TGCGCCAGCAGCTTGACGACTGAGCAGTTCTTC.

The chain links TRBV15 to TRBJ2-7; D gene ambiguous. The CDR3 spans 14 residues. Trimming removed 0 bases at V and 4 bases at J, with 10 bases between. Germline loops: CDR1 LNHNV, CDR2 YYDKDF (reference sequence). The CDR3 nucleotides read TGTGCCACCAGCAGAGATTTTCAGGTGTACGAGCAGTACTTC. Translated: CATSRDFQVYEQYF.

This chain uses TRBV5-1 with TRBJ2-1; no clear D. Germline V CDR1 and CDR2: SGHRS, YFSETQ. V lost 4 bases and J lost 9, with 20 bases in between. The CDR3 has 15 residues. Here the CDR3 DNA reads TGCGCCAGCAGCCCCCCAATACGGTCGGCTAGTGAGCAGTTCTTC. It yields the protein CASSPPIRSASEQFF.

The rearrangement joins TRBV7-2 to TRBJ2-5; weak D call: TRBD1 (6 bases). V gave up 7 bases and J gave up 4 bases, with 16 bases separating them. This CDR3 has 14 amino acids. The germline V gene encodes CDR1 SGHTA and CDR2 FQGNSA. The CDR3 sequence is CASTPAGAGETQYF. DNA of the CDR3: TGTGCCAGCACCCCCGCAGGGGCCGGAGAGACCCAGTACTTC.

The chain uses TRBV4-2 and TRBJ2-7; 11 nucleotides line up with TRBD2. Trimming at V came to 6 bases and at J to 0 bases, leaving 1 base not matched to a gene. Germline assignment: CDR1 LGHNA and CDR2 YNFKEQ. The CDR3 loop spans 14 amino acids. The CDR3 bases are TGTGCCAGCAGGGGACTAGCGGACTCCTACGAGCAGTACTTC. Its protein product is CASRGLADSYEQYF.

The V call is TRBV30, the J call TRBJ1-1; a possible D gene is TRBD1 (5 bases). Germline CDR1 and CDR2: GTSNPN and SVGIG (reference sequence). The V and J ends lost 8 bases and 5 bases respectively, with 12 bases between them. CDR3 length: 11 amino acids. The chain's CDR3 is CAGKRGTEAFF. CDR3 nucleotide sequence: TGTGCCGGGAAAAGGGGAACTGAAGCTTTCTTT.

V usage is TRBV5-1 and J usage is TRBJ1-2; D not resolved. Germline assignment: CDR1 SGHRS and CDR2 YFSETQ. The CDR3 runs 14 residues. The V end was cut by 0 bases, the J end by 3 bases, with 9 bases between. The CDR3 here is CASSLDRTDYGYTF. The CDR3 DNA reads as TGCGCCAGCAGCTTGGACCGGACGGACTATGGCTACACCTTC.

The chain has TRBV7-2 and TRBJ2-1; 10 positions agree with TRBD2. Germline-derived CDR1 and CDR2 are SGHTA and FQGNSA. After removal of 5 bases from V and 9 bases from J, the junction contained 13 bases not matched to a gene. This CDR3 is 16 amino acids long. The CDR3 reads CASSITPSSGRGEQFF. The DNA for the CDR3 is TGTGCCAGCAGCATTACTCCGTCTAGCGGGAGAGGTGAGCAGTTCTTC. Full variable domain (outside the CDR3, taken from reference TRBV7-2 and TRBJ2-1): GAGVSQSPSNKVTEKGKDVELRCDPISGHTALYWYRQSLGQGLEFLIYFQGNSAPDKSGLPSDRFSAERTGGSVSTLTIQRTQQEDSAVYLCASSITPSSGRGEQFFGPGTRLTVL.

The chain couples TRBV30 to TRBJ1-1; no firm D call. The germline V and J ends were trimmed by 4 bases and 3 bases, with 12 bases remaining between them. There are 13 residues in the CDR3. From germline, CDR1 is GTSNPN and CDR2 SVGIG (reference sequence). The CDR3: CAWTPGPDTEAFF. DNA for the CDR3: TGTGCCTGGACCCCGGGTCCGGACACTGAAGCTTTCTTT.

This rearrangement joins TRBV2 to TRBJ2-3; 8 bases are shared with TRBD2. Germline trimming cut 9 bases from V and 3 bases from J; bases unmatched to any gene: 5. The CDR3 extends over 13 amino acids. Germline V lookup: CDR1 SNHLY, CDR2 FYNNEI. The CDR3 loop is CASLAGPTDTQYF. As DNA, the CDR3 is TGTGCCAGTTTAGCGGGGCCAACAGATACGCAGTATTTT.

This clone was detected once. This rearrangement joins TRBV4-1 to TRBJ2-6; 8 nucleotides match TRBD1. V dropped 6 bases and J dropped 6; count of bases not matched to a gene: 10. Per the germline V gene, CDR1 is MGHRA and CDR2 is YSYEKL. The CDR3 contains 16 residues. The CDR3 here is CASRDRETTSANVLTF. Written as DNA, the CDR3 is TGCGCCAGCAGGGACAGGGAAACTACCTCGGCCAACGTCCTGACTTTC.

The rearrangement uses TRBV5-4 and TRBJ2-7; the match to TRBD2 covers 7 bases. This CDR3 comprises 16 residues. Trimming cost V 4 bases and J 6 bases; bases outside gene matches: 16. Germline values: CDR1 SGHNT, CDR2 YYREEE (reference sequence). The CDR3 loop is CASSPVPREASREQYF. The CDR3 DNA sequence: TGTGCCAGCAGCCCCGTCCCCCGGGAGGCCTCTCGCGAGCAGTACTTC.

The genes are TRBV2 and TRBJ1-2; a weak D match, TRBD1 (6 bases). The length of the CDR3 is 15 residues. Between the trimmed V and J ends, which lost 4 bases and 0 bases, there was a span of 12 bases. Germline CDR1 and CDR2: SNHLY and FYNNEI. In DNA, the CDR3 is TGTGCCAGCAGTGTGGACAGCCGAGCTAACTATGGCTACACCTTC. Translation: CASSVDSRANYGYTF.

The chain employs TRBV28 and TRBJ1-1; 7 nucleotides align to TRBD1. The junction had 12 bases not matched to a gene; V was cut back by 2 bases and J by 0 bases. The CDR3 runs 18 residues. CDR1 and CDR2 (germline): MDHEN, SYDVKM. This CDR3 reads CASSLGWTGEFLNTEAFF. Here the CDR3 DNA reads TGTGCCAGCAGTTTAGGATGGACAGGCGAGTTCCTGAACACTGAAGCTTTCTTT.

The gene calls are TRBV28 and TRBJ1-5, with 11 bases identical to TRBD1. CDR1 is MDHEN, CDR2 SYDVKM, per germline. There are 16 residues in the CDR3. The trim removed 6 bases at V and 6 bases at J, leaving 10 bases unmatched. The CDR3 is CASSPAGQGAGQPQHF. The CDR3 bases are TGTGCCAGCAGCCCAGCCGGACAGGGGGCGGGTCAGCCCCAGCATTTT.

The chain recombines TRBV25-1 with TRBJ2-5; no firm D call. V gave up 0 bases and J gave up 0 bases, with 8 bases separating them. Germline V gene data show CDR1 as MGHDK and CDR2 as SYGVNS. The CDR3 totals 15 residues. The CDR3: CASSEYLRDQETQYF. The CDR3 nucleotides are TGTGCCAGCAGTGAATACCTCCGGGACCAAGAGACCCAGTACTTC.

This chain's CDR3 is CASSSAGGSRYEQYF. The CDR3 DNA is TGTGCCAGCTCTTCAGCAGGGGGCTCCAGGTACGAGCAGTACTTC. The chain joins TRBV18 to TRBJ2-7; 8 nucleotides align to TRBD1. In germline, CDR1 is KGHSH, CDR2 LQKENI. The CDR3 runs 15 residues. The V gene end was trimmed by 6 bases and the J gene end by 4 bases; junction bases not matched to a gene: 11.

The CDR3 reads CASSPGQSAGNTIYF. CDR3 nucleotide sequence: TGTGCCAGCAGTCCAGGACAGTCTGCAGGAAACACCATATATTTT. The rearrangement links TRBV2 to TRBJ1-3, with D possibly TRBD1 on 6 matching bases. Trimming removed 5 bases at V and 4 bases at J, with 15 bases between. The CDR3 is 15 residues long. Germline lookup yields CDR1 SNHLY and CDR2 FYNNEI.

The rearrangement joins TRBV10-1 to TRBJ2-1, with D maybe TRBD2 (5 bases). The CDR3 totals 13 residues. Looked up from germline, CDR1 is WNHNN and CDR2 is SYGVQD (reference sequence). Trimming cost V 1 base and J 10 bases, with 11 bases left between them. CDR3 DNA sequence: TGCGCCAGCAGTGAGTACGGACTCCCAGAGCAGTTCTTC. It is translated as CASSEYGLPEQFF.

This chain joins TRBV5-5 and TRBJ1-1, with a tentative D call TRBD1 (5 bases). Trimming removed 0 bases from V and 1 base from J, with 19 bases in between. The germline V gene has CDR1 SGHKS and CDR2 YYEKEE (reference sequence). The CDR3 has 18 residues. The CDR3 is CASSLVGITGHENTEAFF. The DNA for the CDR3 is TGTGCCAGCAGCTTGGTTGGGATAACCGGACACGAGAACACTGAAGCTTTCTTT.

The chain combines TRBV6-5 with TRBJ2-5, with no clear D. CDR3 size: 16 residues. V was clipped by 0 bases and J by 1 base, with 12 bases between them. CDR1 is MNHEY and CDR2 is SVGAGI in the germline V gene. CDR3 loop: CASSYSLWASQETQYF. Written as DNA, the CDR3 is TGTGCCAGCAGTTACTCGTTGTGGGCATCCCAAGAGACCCAGTACTTC.

The genes are TRBV28 and TRBJ1-3, with 7 bases matching TRBD1. J was trimmed by 0 bases and V by 2 bases; bases with no gene match: 7. The germline V gene has CDR1 MDHEN and CDR2 SYDVKM. CDR3 size: 17 residues. The CDR3 DNA is TGTGCCAGCAGTTTAGAAGGGGGCACCTTCTCTGGAAACACCATATATTTT. Translating gives CASSLEGGTFSGNTIYF.

The chain links TRBV5-1 to TRBJ2-1, with TRBD2 matching over 7 bases. This CDR3 contains 15 residues. Per germline, CDR1 SGHRS and CDR2 YFSETQ. The V and J ends lost 4 bases and 7 bases, in that order; junction bases with no gene match: 11. CDR3 residues: CASSPWAGESNEQFF. The CDR3 DNA reads TGCGCCAGCAGCCCCTGGGCGGGAGAGAGTAATGAGCAGTTCTTC.

V is TRBV2 and J is TRBJ1-1; D perhaps matches TRBD1 (5 bases). From germline, CDR1 is SNHLY and CDR2 FYNNEI. CDR3 size: 13 residues. V lost 5 bases to trimming and J lost 9 bases, with 16 bases between them. The CDR3 spells CASSPGTYSKAFF. The DNA of the CDR3 is TGTGCCAGCAGTCCCGGGACGTACAGTAAAGCTTTCTTT. Drawing the rest from reference TRBV2 and TRBJ1-1, the complete variable domain is EPEVTQTPSHQVTQMGQEVILRCVPISNHLYFYWYRQILGQKVEFLVSFYNNEISEKSEIFDDQFSVERPDGSNFTLKIRSTKLEDSAMYFCASSPGTYSKAFFGQGTRLTVV.

The V and J genes are TRBV4-1 and TRBJ1-1; 8 bases agree with TRBD1. This CDR3 is built from 15 residues. The J segment lost 1 base and the V segment lost 2 bases, leaving 3 bases of the junction unmatched. Germline V lookup: CDR1 MGHRA, CDR2 YSYEKL. The CDR3 protein is CASSQRGTGNTEAFF. Here the CDR3 DNA reads TGCGCCAGCAGCCAAAGAGGGACAGGGAACACTGAAGCTTTCTTT.